The clone carrying this T cell receptor (beta chain) has a handful of counts. This record belongs to a study of blood T cells in healthy people across ages. All donors came from Russia, were Caucasian and healthy, and spanned ages about 6 to 100. Looked up from germline, CDR1 is MNHEY and CDR2 is SVGAGI. The CDR3 sequence is 14 residues long. V was clipped by 8 bases and J by 5 bases; unmatched bases: 8. A second 7 to 11 cycle PCR used barcoded and J-beta primers. Via MiXCR, TCRdb re-called the 5' RACE reads, giving one row per CDR3 protein. The repertoire holds around 1,000,000 distinct CDR3 sequences, with around 27% as singletons. These records were also assigned to another study, of T cells of mothers and their children. That source notes: Nine systemically healthy Caucasian donors: three mothers, six children.

Sequenced sample: blood. The chain recombines TRBV6-5 with TRBJ2-2, with 7 bases identical to TRBD2. This TCR derives from a girl aged 2 to 10 in good health. CDR3 in amino acids: CASGEGRRTGELFF. CDR3 bases: TGTGCCAGCGGGGAGGGGAGGAGGACCGGGGAGCTGTTTTTT.